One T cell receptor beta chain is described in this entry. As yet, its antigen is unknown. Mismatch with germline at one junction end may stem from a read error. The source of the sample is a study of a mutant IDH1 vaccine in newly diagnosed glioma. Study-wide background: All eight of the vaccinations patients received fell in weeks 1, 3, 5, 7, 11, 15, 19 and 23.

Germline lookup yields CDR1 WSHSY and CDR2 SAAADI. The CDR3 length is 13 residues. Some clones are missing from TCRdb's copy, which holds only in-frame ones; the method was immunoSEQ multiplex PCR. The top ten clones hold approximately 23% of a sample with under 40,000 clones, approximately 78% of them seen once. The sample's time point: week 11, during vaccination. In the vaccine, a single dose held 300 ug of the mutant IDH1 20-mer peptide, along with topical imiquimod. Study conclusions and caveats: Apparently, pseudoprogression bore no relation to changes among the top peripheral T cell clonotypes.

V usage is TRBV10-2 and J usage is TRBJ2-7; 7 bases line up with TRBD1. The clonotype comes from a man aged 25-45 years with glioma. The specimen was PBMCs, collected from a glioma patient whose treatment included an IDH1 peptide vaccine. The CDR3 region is CASREWDSYEQYF. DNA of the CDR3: TGCGCCAGCAGAGAGTGGGACAGCTACGAGCAGTACTTC.